One and the same sample provided the 2 T cell receptor beta chains below, sequenced in a study of shared clonotypes between healthy human individuals. The table came from immunoSEQ multiplex PCR; TCRdb's copy has only in-frame clones and leaves some out. This repertoire shows approximately 2.5 million clones, over 85% found once; its top ten account for around 0.14%. Sequenced input: naive CD4+ T cells sorted from blood. As to subset: CD45RA+ positively selected. These receptors were taken from a man between 18 and 29 years old in good health.

This clone was detected a few times. The chain has TRBV9 and TRBJ2-7, with D possibly matching TRBD2 (6 bases). CDR3 length: 14 amino acids. With 4 bases removed from V and 5 bases from J, the gap between germline ends came to 16 bases. Germline CDR1 is SGDLS and CDR2 is YYNGEE. DNA for the CDR3: TGTGCCAGCAGCCGTGGGGGGAGTACCAACGAGCAGTACTTC. It encodes CASSRGGSTNEQYF.

Details on this clone: The sample has other DNA sequences that encode this CDR3 too. The rearrangement links TRBV15 to TRBJ1-5; possibly TRBD1 for D (6 bases). The germline gives CDR1 LNHNV, CDR2 YYDKDF (reference sequence). The CDR3 runs 15 residues. V gave up 0 bases and J gave up 4 bases, with 10 bases separating them. CDR3 loop: CATSREGRGNQPQHF. For the CDR3, the DNA is TGTGCCACCAGCAGAGAAGGCAGGGGTAATCAGCCCCAGCATTTT.